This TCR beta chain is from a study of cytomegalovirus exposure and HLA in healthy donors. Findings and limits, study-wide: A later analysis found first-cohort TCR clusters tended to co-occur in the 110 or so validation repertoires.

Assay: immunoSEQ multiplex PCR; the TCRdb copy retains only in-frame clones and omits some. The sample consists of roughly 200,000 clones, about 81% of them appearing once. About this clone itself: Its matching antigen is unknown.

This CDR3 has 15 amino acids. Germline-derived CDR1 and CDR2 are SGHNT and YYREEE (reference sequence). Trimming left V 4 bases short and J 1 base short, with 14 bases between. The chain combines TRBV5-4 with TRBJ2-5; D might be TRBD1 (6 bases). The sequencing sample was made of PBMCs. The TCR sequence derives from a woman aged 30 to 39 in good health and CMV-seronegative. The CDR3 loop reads CASSDTGLAQETQYF. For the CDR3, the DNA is TGTGCCAGCAGCGACACAGGGTTGGCCCAAGAGACCCAGTACTTC. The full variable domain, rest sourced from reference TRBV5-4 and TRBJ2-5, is ETGVTQSPTHLIKTRGQQVTLRCSSQSGHNTVSWYQQALGQGPQFIFQYYREEENGRGNFPPRFSGLQFPNYSSELNVNALELDDSALYLCASSDTGLAQETQYFGPGTRLLVL.